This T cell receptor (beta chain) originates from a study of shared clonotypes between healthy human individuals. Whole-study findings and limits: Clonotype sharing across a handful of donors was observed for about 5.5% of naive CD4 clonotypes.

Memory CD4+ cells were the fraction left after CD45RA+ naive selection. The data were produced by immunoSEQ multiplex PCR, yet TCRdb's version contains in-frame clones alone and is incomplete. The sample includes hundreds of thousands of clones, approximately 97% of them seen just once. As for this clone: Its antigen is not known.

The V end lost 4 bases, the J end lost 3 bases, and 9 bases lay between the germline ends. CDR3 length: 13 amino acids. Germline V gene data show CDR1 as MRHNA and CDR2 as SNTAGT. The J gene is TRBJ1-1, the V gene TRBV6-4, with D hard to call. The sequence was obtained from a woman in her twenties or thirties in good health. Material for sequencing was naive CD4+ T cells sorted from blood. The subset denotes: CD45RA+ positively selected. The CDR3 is CASSVGIYTEAFF. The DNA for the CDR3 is TGTGCCAGCAGTGTGGGGATTTACACTGAAGCTTTCTTT.